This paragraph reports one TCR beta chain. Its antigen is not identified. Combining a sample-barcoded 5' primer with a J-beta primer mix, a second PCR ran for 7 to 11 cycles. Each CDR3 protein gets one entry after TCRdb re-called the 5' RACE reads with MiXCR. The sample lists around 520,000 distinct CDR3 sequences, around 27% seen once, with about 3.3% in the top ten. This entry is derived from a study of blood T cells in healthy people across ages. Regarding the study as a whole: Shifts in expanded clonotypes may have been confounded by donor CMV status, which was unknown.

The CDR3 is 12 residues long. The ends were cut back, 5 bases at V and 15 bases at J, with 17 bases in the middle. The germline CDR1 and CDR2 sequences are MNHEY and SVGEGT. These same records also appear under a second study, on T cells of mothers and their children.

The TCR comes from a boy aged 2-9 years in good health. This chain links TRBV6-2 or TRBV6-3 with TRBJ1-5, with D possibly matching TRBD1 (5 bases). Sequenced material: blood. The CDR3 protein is CASSLGDSKRHF. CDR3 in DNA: TGTGCCAGCAGTCTGGGAGACAGCAAGCGGCATTTT.